The 14 T cell receptor beta chains in this list originate from one sample, sequenced in a study of blood T cell repertoires in COVID-19. Clones were sequenced by immunoSEQ multiplex PCR, and TCRdb holds only the in-frame ones, with some missing. The sample carries hundreds of thousands of clones, 85% to 90% recorded once. Input material: peripheral blood. Receptor source: a woman aged 25 to 45 with acute or convalescent COVID-19.

The rearrangement joins TRBV4-1 to TRBJ2-2, with 10 nucleotides matching TRBD1. The germline V gene has CDR1 MGHRA and CDR2 YSYEKL. The CDR3 is 15 amino acids. J was trimmed by 3 bases and V by 4 bases; bases with no gene match: 2. The DNA of the CDR3 is TGCGCCAGCAGCCTCGGGACAGGGGACACCGGGGAGCTGTTTTTT. Encoded protein: CASSLGTGDTGELFF.

The V gene is TRBV5-6, the J gene TRBJ1-2, with 8 nucleotides matching TRBD1. Germline assignment: CDR1 SGHDT and CDR2 YYEEEE. J gave up 2 bases and V 1 base, and 16 bases lay outside the gene matches. This CDR3 is 19 amino acids long. The DNA for the CDR3 is TGTGCCAGCAGCTTGTCTATTAGGCCGACAGGGGCGGGAAACTATGGCTACACCTTC. Translating gives CASSLSIRPTGAGNYGYTF.

V gene TRBV21-1 combines with J gene TRBJ1-6. TRBV21-1 represents a pseudogene. This CDR3 region has 16 residues. CDR3 bases: TGTGCCAGCAGCCACCCGAGATCCCACCAAACGGGAGCCCTCCACTTT. Protein: CASSHPRSHQTGALHF.

V gene TRBV2 combines with J gene TRBJ1-2; TRBD1 matches 8 bases. V was clipped by 7 bases and J by 8 bases; unmatched bases: 9. The CDR3 contains 13 residues. Germline V gene lookup returns CDR1 SNHLY and CDR2 FYNNEI. The CDR3 here is CASILQGVGGYTF. The CDR3 DNA reads as TGTGCCAGCATTTTACAGGGGGTTGGCGGCTACACCTTC.

This clone was seen many times. This chain uses TRBV6-1 with TRBJ2-7; possible D gene TRBD2, 6 bases. This CDR3 region has 13 residues. Germline V gives CDR1 MNHNS, CDR2 SASEGT. The V end lost 3 bases, the J end lost 5 bases, and 11 bases lay between the germline ends. CDR3 nucleotides: TGTGCCAGCAGTGATGGGAGGAGGAACGAGCAGTACTTC. Translating it yields CASSDGRRNEQYF.

V usage is TRBV9 and J usage is TRBJ2-1; 9 bases align to TRBD2. V was clipped by 1 base and J by 7 bases; unmatched bases: 9. This CDR3 has 16 amino acids. From germline, CDR1 is SGDLS and CDR2 YYNGEE. CDR3 bases: TGTGCCAGCAGCGTATCTTCGGGACTAGCAGGGAATGAGCAGTTCTTC. Translation gives CASSVSSGLAGNEQFF.

The V call is TRBV7-2, the J call TRBJ2-5; 8 bases align to TRBD2. The CDR3 runs to 16 residues. V dropped 3 bases and J dropped 0; count of bases not matched to a gene: 6. Looked up from germline, CDR1 is SGHTA and CDR2 is FQGNSA. DNA for the CDR3: TGTGCCAGCAGCTTTTACGTCGGGGGGGACCAAGAGACCCAGTACTTC. Its protein is CASSFYVGGDQETQYF.

This clone appeared a single time. The chain links TRBV27 to TRBJ2-1; 7 bases are shared with TRBD2. In germline, CDR1 is MNHEY, CDR2 SMNVEV (reference sequence). The V segment lost 3 bases and the J segment 5 bases; nucleotides outside the gene matches: 4. There are 14 residues in the CDR3. As DNA, the CDR3 is TGTGCCAGCAGTTTCCGGGGGGAAAACAATGAGCAGTTCTTC. Translating gives CASSFRGENNEQFF.

The chain employs TRBV2 and TRBJ2-3, with TRBD1 identical over 8 bases. Per the germline V gene, CDR1 is SNHLY and CDR2 is FYNNEI. This CDR3 has 16 amino acids. V trimming: 0 bases; J trimming: 5 bases; junction bases outside the gene matches: 7. The CDR3 loop is CASSEAGTGGRDTQYF. CDR3 nucleotide sequence: TGTGCCAGCAGTGAAGCCGGTACAGGGGGGAGAGATACGCAGTATTTT.

The J gene is TRBJ2-2, the V gene TRBV6-5, with a possible D match to TRBD2 (5 bases). The CDR3 contains 11 residues. The ends were cut back, 7 bases at V and 5 bases at J, with 5 bases in the middle. Germline CDR1 reads MNHEY; CDR2 reads SVGAGI. CDR3 residues: CASTGTGELFF. The DNA of the CDR3 is TGTGCCAGCACGGGGACCGGGGAGCTGTTTTTT.

The rearrangement links TRBV4-2 to TRBJ2-5; possibly TRBD2 for D (7 bases). This CDR3 comprises 18 residues. The V end lost 0 bases, the J end lost 9 bases, and 26 bases lay between the germline ends. The germline V gene encodes CDR1 LGHNA and CDR2 YNFKEQ. This CDR3 is CASSQDLTRGGPPPSQYF. The CDR3 bases are TGTGCCAGCAGCCAAGATCTTACGAGGGGGGGGCCCCCCCCGTCCCAGTACTTC.

The V call is TRBV6-2 or TRBV6-3, the J call TRBJ1-3; 8 bases match TRBD1. The germline V gene encodes CDR1 MNHEY and CDR2 SVGEGT. J was trimmed by 7 bases and V by 2 bases; bases with no gene match: 25. This CDR3 has 21 residues. CDR3 amino acids: CASSYPTLPDDRGFYANTIYF. The CDR3 DNA reads TGTGCCAGCAGTTACCCGACATTGCCCGATGACAGGGGATTTTATGCGAACACCATATATTTT.

This chain links TRBV4-1 with TRBJ1-2, with D unresolved. The CDR3 spans 13 residues. CDR1 MGHRA and CDR2 YSYEKL come from the germline V gene. Trimming removed 3 bases from V and 4 bases from J, with 9 bases in between. The CDR3 DNA sequence: TGCGCCAGCAGCCAGGCCGACACCTATGGCTACACCTTC. It yields the protein CASSQADTYGYTF.

The genes are TRBV19 and TRBJ1-5, with D perhaps TRBD1 (5 bases). The CDR3 totals 13 residues. Germline V gives CDR1 LNHDA, CDR2 SQIVND (reference sequence). V was pared by 4 bases and J by 6 bases, with 10 bases between. CDR3 coding DNA: TGTGCCAGTAGTACAGGACACAGTCAGCCCCAGCATTTT. Residues: CASSTGHSQPQHF.